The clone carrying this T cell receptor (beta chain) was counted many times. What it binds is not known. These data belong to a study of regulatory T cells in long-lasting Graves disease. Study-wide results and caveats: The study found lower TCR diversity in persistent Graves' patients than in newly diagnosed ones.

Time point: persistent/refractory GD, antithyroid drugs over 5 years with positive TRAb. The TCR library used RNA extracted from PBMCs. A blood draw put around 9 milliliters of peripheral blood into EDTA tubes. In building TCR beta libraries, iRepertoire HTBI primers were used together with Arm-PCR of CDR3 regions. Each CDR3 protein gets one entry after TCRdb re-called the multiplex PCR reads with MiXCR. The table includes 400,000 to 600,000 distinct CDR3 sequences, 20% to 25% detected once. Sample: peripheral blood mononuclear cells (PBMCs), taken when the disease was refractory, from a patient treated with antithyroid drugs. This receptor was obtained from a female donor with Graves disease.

CDR3 DNA: TGTGCCAGCTCGGTGGGTAGCGGGGATTTCTACGAGCAGTACTTC. Amino acid sequence: CASSVGSGDFYEQYF. The chain joins TRBV2 to TRBJ2-7, with 8 bases aligning to TRBD2. The junction had 12 bases not matched to a gene; V was cut back by 8 bases and J by 3 bases. CDR1 and CDR2 (germline): SNHLY, FYNNEI. The CDR3 is made up of 15 amino acids.